This T cell receptor (beta chain) was documented in a study of monozygotic twins with cystic fibrosis. A word on this clone: Its antigen is not identified.

Produced via immunoSEQ multiplex PCR; TCRdb's table is partial and in-frame only. The sample has roughly 20,000 clones, about 97% seen once. Points from the study as a whole: Shared CDR3 numbers were not associated with age, concordance or severity. Low clonality (median roughly 0.0095) suggested a mostly naive repertoire. J usage was most co-twin-similar in 8 of 16 pairs, V in 13. Nucleotide-identical clonotype sharing was significantly higher within monozygotic CF twin pairs than between unrelated CF individuals.

Input material: blood. The TCR was taken from a woman in her 30s with cystic fibrosis.

CDR3 in DNA: TGTGCCAGTGGGTTTAGGGGTAGCAATCAGCCCCAGCATTTT. It yields the protein CASGFRGSNQPQHF. The chain uses TRBV19 and TRBJ1-5; perhaps TRBD1 as D (5 bases). Germline-derived CDR1 and CDR2 are LNHDA and SQIVND (reference sequence). V was shortened by 8 bases and J by 0 bases, with 11 bases between the two germline ends. The CDR3 covers 14 residues.